This T cell receptor beta chain originates from a study of response to subunit inactivated influenza vaccine. Germline CDR1 SEHNR, CDR2 FQNEAQ (reference sequence). V was shortened by 3 bases and J by 6 bases, with 12 bases between the two germline ends. The CDR3 is 14 residues long. Using its own MiXCR run on the RT-PCR reads, TCRdb lists one record per CDR3 protein. This sample yields about 800,000 distinct CDR3 sequences, of which around 20% are seen a single time; more than 8.5% belongs to the top ten. To note about this clonotype: What it recognizes is unknown.

Overall study results and limits: The study's authors posited that every seasonal influenza vaccination enlists few new T cells.

The sample consisted of PBMCs from blood, taken about 5 days after vaccination. The chain recombines TRBV7-9 with TRBJ2-1; D call uncertain. The clonotype originates from a man aged 45-60 years who received an inactivated influenza vaccine. The CDR3 is CASSFWTPGNEQFF. The CDR3 coding sequence is TGTGCCAGCAGCTTCTGGACCCCAGGCAATGAGCAGTTCTTC.